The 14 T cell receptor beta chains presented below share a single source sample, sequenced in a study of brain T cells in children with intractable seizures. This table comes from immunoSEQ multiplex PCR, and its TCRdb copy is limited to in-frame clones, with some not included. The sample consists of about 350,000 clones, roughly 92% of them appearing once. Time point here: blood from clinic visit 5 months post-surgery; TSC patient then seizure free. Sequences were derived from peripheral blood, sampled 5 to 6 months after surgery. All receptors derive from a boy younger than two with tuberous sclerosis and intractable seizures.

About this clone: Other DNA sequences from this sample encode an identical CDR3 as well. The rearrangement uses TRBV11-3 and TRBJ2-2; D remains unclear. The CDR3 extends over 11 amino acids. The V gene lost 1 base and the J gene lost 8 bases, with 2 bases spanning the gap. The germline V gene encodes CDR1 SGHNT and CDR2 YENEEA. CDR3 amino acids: CASSLAGELFF. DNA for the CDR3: TGTGCCAGCAGCTTAGCTGGGGAGCTGTTTTTT.

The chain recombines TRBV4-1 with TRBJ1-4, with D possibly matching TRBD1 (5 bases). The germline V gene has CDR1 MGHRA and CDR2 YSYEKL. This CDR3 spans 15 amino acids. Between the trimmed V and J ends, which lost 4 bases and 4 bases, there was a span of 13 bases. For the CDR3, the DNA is TGCGCCAGCAGCCGACCCGGGACTATTAATGAAAAACTGTTTTTT. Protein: CASSRPGTINEKLFF.

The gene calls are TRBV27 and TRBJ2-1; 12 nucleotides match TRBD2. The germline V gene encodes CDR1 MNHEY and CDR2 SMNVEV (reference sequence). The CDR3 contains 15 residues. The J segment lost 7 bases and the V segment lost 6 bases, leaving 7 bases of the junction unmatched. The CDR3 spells CASSPSSGRGNEQFF. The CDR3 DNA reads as TGTGCCAGCAGCCCCTCTAGCGGGAGGGGGAATGAGCAGTTCTTC.

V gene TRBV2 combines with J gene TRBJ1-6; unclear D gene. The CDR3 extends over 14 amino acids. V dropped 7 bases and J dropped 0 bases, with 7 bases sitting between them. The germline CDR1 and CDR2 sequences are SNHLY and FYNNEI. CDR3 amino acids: CASIYSSYNSPLHF. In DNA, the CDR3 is TGTGCCAGCATATACAGCTCCTATAATTCACCCCTCCACTTT.

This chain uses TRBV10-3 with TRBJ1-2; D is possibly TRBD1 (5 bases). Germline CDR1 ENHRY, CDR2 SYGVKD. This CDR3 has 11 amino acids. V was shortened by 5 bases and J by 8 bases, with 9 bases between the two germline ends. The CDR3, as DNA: TGTGCCATCAGTCCGGGGGACGGCTACACCTTC. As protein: CAISPGDGYTF.

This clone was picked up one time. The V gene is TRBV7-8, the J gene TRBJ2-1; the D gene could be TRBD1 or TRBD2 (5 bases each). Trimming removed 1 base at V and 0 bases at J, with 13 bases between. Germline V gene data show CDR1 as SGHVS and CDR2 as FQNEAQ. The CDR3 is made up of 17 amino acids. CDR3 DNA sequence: TGTGCCAGCAGCTTAGTCATGTGGGGGAGCTCCTACAATGAGCAGTTCTTC. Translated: CASSLVMWGSSYNEQFF.

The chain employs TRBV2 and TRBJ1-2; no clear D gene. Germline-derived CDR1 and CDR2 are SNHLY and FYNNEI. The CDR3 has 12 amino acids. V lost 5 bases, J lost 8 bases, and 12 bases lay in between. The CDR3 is CASSPRPGGYTF. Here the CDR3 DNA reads TGTGCCAGCAGTCCTCGGCCAGGCGGCTACACCTTC.

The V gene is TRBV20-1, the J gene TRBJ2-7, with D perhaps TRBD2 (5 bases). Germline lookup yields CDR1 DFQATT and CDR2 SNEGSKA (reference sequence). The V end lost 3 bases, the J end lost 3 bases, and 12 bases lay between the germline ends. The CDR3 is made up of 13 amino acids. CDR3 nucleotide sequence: TGCAGTGCTAGTTCGGGGAGCGACTACGAGCAGTACTTC. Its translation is CSASSGSDYEQYF.

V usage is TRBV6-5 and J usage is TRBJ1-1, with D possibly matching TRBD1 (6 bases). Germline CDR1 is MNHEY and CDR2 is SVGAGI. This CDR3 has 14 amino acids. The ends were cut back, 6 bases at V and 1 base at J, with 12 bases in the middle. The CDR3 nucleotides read TGTGCCAGCAGAGACCCGGGACAGAACACTGAAGCTTTCTTT. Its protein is CASRDPGQNTEAFF.

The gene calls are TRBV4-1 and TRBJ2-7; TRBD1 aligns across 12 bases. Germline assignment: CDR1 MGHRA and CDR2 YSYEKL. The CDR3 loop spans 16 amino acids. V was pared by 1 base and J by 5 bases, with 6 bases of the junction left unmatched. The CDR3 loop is CASSQAPGQGADEQYF. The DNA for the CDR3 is TGCGCCAGCAGCCAAGCTCCGGGACAGGGGGCGGACGAGCAGTACTTC.

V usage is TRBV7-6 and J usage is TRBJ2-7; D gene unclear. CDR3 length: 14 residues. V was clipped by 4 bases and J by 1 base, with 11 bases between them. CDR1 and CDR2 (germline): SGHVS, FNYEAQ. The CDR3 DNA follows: TGTGCCAGCAGCTCCCTGATATCATCCTACGAGCAGTACTTC. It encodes CASSSLISSYEQYF.

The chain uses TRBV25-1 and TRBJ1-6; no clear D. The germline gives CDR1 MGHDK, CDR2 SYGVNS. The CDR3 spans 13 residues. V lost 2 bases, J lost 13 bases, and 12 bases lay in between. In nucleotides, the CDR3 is TGTGCCAGCAGTGAAGTCTCGGCGCAGCCCCTCCACTTT. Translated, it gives CASSEVSAQPLHF.

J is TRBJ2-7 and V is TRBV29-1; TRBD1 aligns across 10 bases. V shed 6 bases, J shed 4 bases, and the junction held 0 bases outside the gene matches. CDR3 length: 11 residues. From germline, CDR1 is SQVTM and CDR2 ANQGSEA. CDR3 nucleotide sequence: TGCAGCGTGGACAGGGGGTACGAGCAGTACTTC. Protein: CSVDRGYEQYF.

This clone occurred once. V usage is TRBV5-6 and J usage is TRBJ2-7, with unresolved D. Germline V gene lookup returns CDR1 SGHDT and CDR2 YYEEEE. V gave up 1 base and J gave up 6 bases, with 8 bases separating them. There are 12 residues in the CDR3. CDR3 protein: CASSLLVGEQYF. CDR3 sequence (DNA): TGTGCCAGCAGCTTGCTTGTGGGCGAGCAGTACTTC.